The sequence of this T cell receptor (beta chain) was determined in a study of T-cell reconstitution after alpha-beta-depleted transplantation in children. V was clipped by 0 bases and J by 3 bases, with 9 bases between them. This CDR3 region has 15 residues. The germline V gene encodes CDR1 MNHEY and CDR2 SVGEGT. Using unique molecular identifiers, the investigators prepared the TCRbeta library. TCRdb reprocessed the PCR reads with MiXCR, giving one entry per CDR3 protein. The sample includes 500,000 to 650,000 distinct CDR3 sequences, over 10% of them seen just once. This clonotype was picked up a small number of times.

The specimen was PBMCs, mostly from graft donor cells, collected 360 days after TCRalphabeta/CD19-depleted stem cell transplant. The chain combines TRBV6-2 or TRBV6-3 with TRBJ1-5; TRBD1 might be the D (5 bases). This clonotype was obtained from a male patient under 18 who had a stem cell transplant for acute myeloid leukemia, so the T cells may come from the graft donor. CDR3 residues: CASSYSWGYNQPQHF. Written as DNA, the CDR3 is TGTGCCAGCAGTTACTCATGGGGGTACAATCAGCCCCAGCATTTT.